Following are 16 T cell receptor beta chains from one sample sequenced in a study of blood T cell repertoires in COVID-19. Sequencing used immunoSEQ multiplex PCR; TCRdb keeps in-frame clones, though not all of them. Found here are tens of thousands of clones, 87% of them singletons; the top ten hold around 5%. Material for sequencing was peripheral blood. These receptors were taken from a woman of 80 years or more with active or convalescent COVID-19.

V is TRBV3-1 (or the pseudogene TRBV3-2) and J is TRBJ1-6; TRBD1 aligns across 9 bases. The V gene end was trimmed by 4 bases and the J gene end by 14 bases; junction bases not matched to a gene: 9. The CDR3 length is 14 residues. CDR1 and CDR2 from the germline V gene are LGHDT and YNNKEL (reference sequence). CDR3 nucleotide sequence: TGTGCCAGCAGCCCCCGGGACAGGGACGGTTCCCTCCACTTT. Protein sequence: CASSPRDRDGSLHF.

This chain connects TRBV7-9 to TRBJ1-1; D remains unclear. Trimming pared 1 base from V and 1 base from J, leaving 7 bases between. The CDR3 loop spans 14 amino acids. CDR1 SEHNR and CDR2 FQNEAQ come from the germline V gene (reference sequence). The CDR3 here is CASSLVEGNTEAFF. CDR3 nucleotides: TGTGCCAGCAGCTTAGTAGAGGGGAACACTGAAGCTTTCTTT.

V usage is TRBV6-1 and J usage is TRBJ2-6; no clear D. With 3 bases removed from V and 1 base from J, the gap between germline ends came to 7 bases. Germline loops: CDR1 MNHNS, CDR2 SASEGT. The CDR3 runs to 15 residues. The CDR3 here is CASSDQRSGANVLTF. The CDR3 DNA reads as TGTGCCAGCAGTGACCAGAGGTCTGGGGCCAACGTCCTGACTTTC.

This clone came up once. J is TRBJ2-3 and V is TRBV18; D ambiguous. The CDR3 is 14 residues long. Per the germline V gene, CDR1 is KGHSH and CDR2 is LQKENI. V was shortened by 3 bases and J by 3 bases, with 10 bases between the two germline ends. CDR3: CASSPVSLTDTQYF. The CDR3 DNA follows: TGTGCCAGCTCACCGGTGAGTCTGACAGATACGCAGTATTTT.

The V gene is TRBV30, the J gene TRBJ1-5, with 10 positions matching TRBD1. This CDR3 is built from 15 residues. Germline trimming cut 3 bases from V and 3 bases from J; bases unmatched to any gene: 5. Germline assignment: CDR1 GTSNPN and CDR2 SVGIG (reference sequence). DNA of the CDR3: TGTGCCTGGAGCCCGGGACAGGGGCTCAATCAGCCCCAGCATTTT. Amino acids: CAWSPGQGLNQPQHF.

CDR3 loop: CASSLSSPPGGLDTIYF. In DNA, the CDR3 is TGTGCCAGCAGTTTAAGTTCCCCCCCAGGGGGTTTGGACACCATATATTTT. The chain carries TRBV28 and TRBJ1-3, with 7 positions matching TRBD1. The germline V gene encodes CDR1 MDHEN and CDR2 SYDVKM. V lost 2 bases to trimming and J lost 8 bases; unmatched junction nucleotides: 15. The CDR3 has 17 residues. Looking up the rest from reference TRBV28 and TRBJ1-3 gives the full variable domain: DVKVTQSSRYLVKRTGEKVFLECVQDMDHENMFWYRQDPGLGLRLIYFSYDVKMKEKGDIPEGYSVSREKKERFSLILESASTNQTSMYLCASSLSSPPGGLDTIYFGEGSWLTVV.

The V call is TRBV9, the J call TRBJ1-1, with 9 bases matching TRBD1. The length of the CDR3 is 15 residues. V trimming: 3 bases; J trimming: 5 bases; junction bases outside the gene matches: 8. Germline V gives CDR1 SGDLS, CDR2 YYNGEE. CDR3 sequence reads: CASSGAGTGRTEAFF. CDR3 coding DNA: TGTGCCAGCAGCGGCGCGGGGACAGGGCGGACTGAAGCTTTCTTT. The whole variable domain, filled in from reference TRBV9 and TRBJ1-1, reads DSGVTQTPKHLITATGQRVTLRCSPRSGDLSVYWYQQSLDQGLQFLIQYYNGEERAKGNILERFSAQQFPDLHSELNLSSLELGDSALYFCASSGAGTGRTEAFFGQGTRLTVV.

The chain couples TRBV11-2 to TRBJ2-5; 11 bases are shared with TRBD2. CDR3 length: 15 amino acids. CDR1 and CDR2 from the germline V gene are SGHAT and FQNNGV. Trimming removed 3 bases from V and 7 bases from J; junction bases left unmatched: 7. The chain's CDR3 is CASSFGTSGPLTQYF. For the CDR3, the DNA is TGTGCCAGCAGCTTCGGGACTAGCGGTCCACTGACCCAGTACTTC.

The J gene is TRBJ1-4, the V gene TRBV5-1; no definite D call. Looked up from germline, CDR1 is SGHRS and CDR2 is YFSETQ. Trimming removed 3 bases at V and 3 bases at J, with 9 bases between. The CDR3 covers 14 residues. The CDR3 nucleotides are TGCGCCAGCAGCTCTACAGCCTCTAATGAAAAACTGTTTTTT. The encoded protein is CASSSTASNEKLFF.

Turning to this clone: The germline gene is not matched at one end of the junction; a read error may be the cause. The chain recombines TRBV7-9 with TRBJ1-2, with D maybe TRBD1 (6 bases). The CDR3 loop spans 14 amino acids. From germline, CDR1 is SEHNR and CDR2 FQNEAQ (reference sequence). Here the CDR3 reads CASSFGGAPSIRYF. The DNA for the CDR3 is TGTGCCAGCAGCTTTGGGGGGGCGCCCTCAATTCGGTACTTC. The variable domain in full, with the rest retrieved from reference TRBV7-9 and TRBJ1-2, is DTGVSQNPRHKITKRGQNVTFRCDPISEHNRLYWYRQTLGQGPEFLTYFQNEAQLEKSRLLSDRFSAERPKGSFSTLEIQRTEQGDSAMYLCASSFGGAPSIRYFGSGTRLTVV.

A single count supports this clone. V is TRBV6-6 and J is TRBJ2-1; 12 nucleotides line up with TRBD2. The CDR3 is made up of 15 amino acids. Germline trimming cut 5 bases from V and 8 bases from J; bases unmatched to any gene: 7. CDR1 MNHNY and CDR2 SVGAGI come from the germline V gene (reference sequence). The CDR3 DNA follows: TGTGCCAGCAGTAACCCTAGCGGGGGGGCCTATGAGCAGTTCTTC. Its translation is CASSNPSGGAYEQFF.

In its sample, this clone was seen a few times. One end of the junction does not line up with germline, which may come from a read error. V is TRBV7-7 and J is TRBJ2-2; D uncertain. Germline V gene sequence: CDR1 SSHAT, CDR2 FNYEAQ (reference sequence). CDR3 length: 14 amino acids. The DNA for the CDR3 is TGTGCTAGCAGCGTTCGGGTGAACACCGGGGAGCTGTTTTTT. This gives the protein CASSVRVNTGELFF.

The gene calls are TRBV11-3 and TRBJ1-5; possible D gene TRBD1, 6 bases. Trimming stripped 4 bases from V and 7 bases from J, with 14 bases between. The CDR3 totals 14 residues. The germline gives CDR1 SGHNT, CDR2 YENEEA. In DNA, the CDR3 is TGTGCCAGCAGCTCCCACAGGGCTGCACAGCCCCAGCATTTT. Translating it yields CASSSHRAAQPQHF.

In nucleotides, the CDR3 is TGTGCCAGCAGCCAAAGGGAGGGGTCAGGGGAGCAGTTCTTC. Amino acid sequence: CASSQREGSGEQFF. The chain carries TRBV3-1 (or the pseudogene TRBV3-2) and TRBJ2-1; 7 nucleotides align to TRBD2. CDR1 and CDR2 (germline): LGHDT, YNNKEL (reference sequence). The CDR3 contains 14 residues. V lost 2 bases to trimming and J lost 10 bases; unmatched junction nucleotides: 8.

This sequence joins TRBV19 and TRBJ2-1, with TRBD2 as a possible D gene (5 bases). V dropped 1 base and J dropped 4 bases, with 11 bases sitting between them. The CDR3 extends over 15 amino acids. The V gene's germline CDR1 is LNHDA and CDR2 SQIVND (reference sequence). The CDR3 nucleotides are TGTGCCAGTAGTATAGCAGCGGACCTTTACAATGAGCAGTTCTTC. Residues: CASSIAADLYNEQFF. Full variable domain (outside the CDR3, taken from reference TRBV19 and TRBJ2-1): DGGITQSPKYLFRKEGQNVTLSCEQNLNHDAMYWYRQDPGQGLRLIYYSQIVNDFQKGDIAEGYSVSREKKESFPLTVTSAQKNPTAFYLCASSIAADLYNEQFFGPGTRLTVL.

This clone was seen a few times. The J gene is TRBJ2-3, the V gene TRBV24-1; TRBD2 agrees at 9 bases. V lost 5 bases and J lost 2; bases outside the gene matches: 4. From germline, CDR1 is KGHDR and CDR2 SFDVKD. The CDR3 spans 15 residues. CDR3 sequence: CATSGGGGATDTQYF. DNA of the CDR3: TGTGCCACCAGTGGAGGCGGGGGGGCCACAGATACGCAGTATTTT.